This entry lists 28 T cell receptor beta chains sequenced from one sample in a study of beta chain features in type 1 diabetes. Of the isolated RNA, all was reverse transcribed, and so the sequenced material was expressed TCRB transcripts. Sequenced by immunoSEQ multiplex PCR; TCRdb stores in-frame clones only, minus some. This sample has nearly 350,000 clones, with around 8% found just once. Sequencing was carried out using central memory CD4+ T cells from blood. The source of these receptors is a woman aged 18-30 years in good health.

There are a few counts of this clone. This chain joins TRBV2 and TRBJ2-1; TRBD2 aligns across 8 bases. CDR1 SNHLY and CDR2 FYNNEI come from the germline V gene. The CDR3 has 20 residues. V gave up 1 base and J gave up 6 bases; unmatched junction bases: 20. The CDR3 loop reads CASSEDPTMAGGQAFNEQFF. DNA of the CDR3: TGTGCCAGCAGTGAAGATCCCACTATGGCGGGAGGCCAAGCGTTCAATGAGCAGTTCTTC.

This clone was counted many times. The J gene is TRBJ2-7, the V gene TRBV2, with D perhaps matching TRBD1 (7 bases). The ends were cut back, 6 bases at V and 6 bases at J, with 24 bases in the middle. The germline gives CDR1 SNHLY, CDR2 FYNNEI. This CDR3 is 16 amino acids long. The CDR3 DNA is TGTGCCAGCAGCCTTCCCCAGGGGGGCCCCGTGGGCGAGCAGTACTTC. Residues: CASSLPQGGPVGEQYF.

V gene TRBV9 combines with J gene TRBJ2-7; 8 nucleotides line up with TRBD2. Matching the DNA end better, TRBJ2-5 makes the J call doubtful. CDR3 length: 15 amino acids. The V gene's germline CDR1 is SGDLS and CDR2 YYNGEE. In nucleotides, the CDR3 is TGTGCCAGCAGCCCCAGCGGGGGCCGGGAAGAGACCCAGTACTTC. The encoded protein is CASSPSGGREETQYF.

In its sample, this clone was seen many times. The CDR3 here is CASSLTGNLEQYF. The DNA of the CDR3 is TGTGCCAGCAGCTTAACAGGGAACCTCGAGCAGTACTTC. The chain has TRBV7-9 and TRBJ2-7; maybe TRBD1 (6 bases). This CDR3 is 13 amino acids long. Trimming took off 2 bases at V and 6 bases at J, with 11 bases between the two ends. From germline, CDR1 is SEHNR and CDR2 FQNEAQ (reference sequence).

This clone has only a few counts. This sequence joins TRBV19 and TRBJ2-1; D is undetermined. Trimming left V 0 bases short and J 6 bases short, with 12 bases between. Germline V gives CDR1 LNHDA, CDR2 SQIVND (reference sequence). The CDR3 has 15 amino acids. CDR3 in DNA: TGTGCCAGTAGTATAGATGGACCAAGGCGCAATGAGCAGTTCTTC. Protein sequence: CASSIDGPRRNEQFF.

CDR3 sequence: CASSRLVSGDTEAFF. The CDR3 DNA follows: TGTGCCAGCAGCCGACTAGTGAGTGGGGACACTGAAGCTTTCTTT. The genes are TRBV7-2 and TRBJ1-1; D uncertain. Trimming took 5 bases from V and 3 from J, leaving 16 bases between them. CDR3 length: 15 residues. The germline gives CDR1 SGHTA, CDR2 FQGNSA. The full variable domain, in which reference TRBV7-2 and TRBJ1-1 provide the parts outside the CDR3, is GAGVSQSPSNKVTEKGKDVELRCDPISGHTALYWYRQSLGQGLEFLIYFQGNSAPDKSGLPSDRFSAERTGGSVSTLTIQRTQQEDSAVYLCASSRLVSGDTEAFFGQGTRLTVV.

This clone appeared a few times. This same CDR3 is encoded by further DNA sequences in the sample. The chain couples TRBV6-5 to TRBJ2-5; TRBD2 matches 9 bases. Per the germline V gene, CDR1 is MNHEY and CDR2 is SVGAGI. V trimming: 5 bases; J trimming: 5 bases; junction bases outside the gene matches: 3. There are 13 residues in the CDR3. The CDR3 loop is CASSVSGRETQYF. The CDR3 bases are TGTGCCAGCAGTGTGAGCGGGAGGGAGACCCAGTACTTC.

The DNA for the CDR3 is TGTGCCAGCAGTTACTCGGGCGGGAGGGCCTCCGATGAGCAGTTCTTC. It is translated as CASSYSGGRASDEQFF. The chain joins TRBV6-5 to TRBJ2-1, with 9 bases fitting TRBD2. V shed 0 bases, J shed 8 bases, and the junction held 8 bases outside the gene matches. CDR3 size: 16 residues. The V gene's germline CDR1 is MNHEY and CDR2 SVGAGI.

Details on this clone: Mismatch with germline at one junction end may stem from a read error. This chain uses TRBV7-9 with TRBJ2-3; D uncertain. The CDR3 covers 15 residues. CDR1 is SEHNR and CDR2 is FQNEAQ in the germline V gene (reference sequence). CDR3 DNA sequence: TGTGCCAGCAGCAGAAGGGCACTCCCGGAAGATATGCAGTATTTT. As protein: CASSRRALPEDMQYF.

The table lists this clone with many counts. V gene TRBV6-4 combines with J gene TRBJ1-2; tentative D call: TRBD1 (6 bases). The V end was cut by 6 bases, the J end by 2 bases, with 16 bases between. The germline V gene encodes CDR1 MRHNA and CDR2 SNTAGT. CDR3 length equals 15 residues. The CDR3 here is CASRNRTEPNYGYTF. The CDR3 DNA reads TGTGCCAGCAGAAATCGGACAGAACCGAACTATGGCTACACCTTC.

The CDR3 protein is CASSLGQGRYEQYF. The CDR3 coding sequence is TGTGCCAGCAGCTTAGGGCAGGGGCGGTACGAGCAGTACTTC. The J gene is TRBJ2-7, the V gene TRBV7-2; D perhaps matches TRBD1 (6 bases). The CDR3 has 14 amino acids. Trimming pared 1 base from V and 4 bases from J, leaving 11 bases between. Germline V CDR1 and CDR2: SGHTA, FQGNSA.

The sample holds a few counts of this clone. The V call is TRBV9, the J call TRBJ2-1, with 11 positions matching TRBD2. J lost 6 bases, V lost 1 base, and 6 bases had no gene match. CDR1 is SGDLS, CDR2 YYNGEE, per germline. CDR3 length equals 16 residues. CDR3 in amino acids: CASSVLAGGGANEQFF. The CDR3 DNA reads TGTGCCAGCAGCGTACTAGCGGGAGGCGGGGCCAATGAGCAGTTCTTC.

This clone turned up a few times. This chain links TRBV7-2 with TRBJ2-5; no clear D. Germline lookup yields CDR1 SGHTA and CDR2 FQGNSA. V lost 2 bases, J lost 6 bases, and 13 bases lay in between. The CDR3 is 14 amino acids. The CDR3 region is CASSLTAISQTQYF. DNA for the CDR3: TGTGCCAGCAGCTTAACAGCCATAAGTCAGACCCAGTACTTC.

This clone was seen a few times. V and J are TRBV7-9 and TRBJ1-1, with TRBD1 as a possible D gene (5 bases). Trimming took off 1 base at V and 5 bases at J, with 8 bases between the two ends. CDR1 SEHNR and CDR2 FQNEAQ come from the germline V gene (reference sequence). The CDR3 runs to 13 residues. CDR3 DNA: TGTGCCAGCAGCTTAGATGGGGGGACTGAAGCTTTCTTT. This sequence encodes CASSLDGGTEAFF.

This clone was observed many times. The chain employs TRBV5-1 and TRBJ1-1; D unresolved. The V and J ends lost 0 bases and 11 bases respectively, with 20 bases between them. The germline V gene encodes CDR1 SGHRS and CDR2 YFSETQ. The CDR3 length is 15 residues. This CDR3 is CASSLVSGPSRSAFF. The CDR3 DNA reads TGCGCCAGCAGCTTGGTCTCCGGACCGAGCAGGTCTGCTTTCTTT. The complete variable domain, with remaining parts taken from reference TRBV5-1 and TRBJ1-1, reads KAGVTQTPRYLIKTRGQQVTLSCSPISGHRSVSWYQQTPGQGLQFLFEYFSETQRNKGNFPGRFSGRQFSNSRSEMNVSTLELGDSALYLCASSLVSGPSRSAFFGQGTRLTVV.

Here the CDR3 DNA reads TGTGCCAGCTCACTCTCCGGGACTAGCGGGATCTACGAGCAGTACTTC. It specifies CASSLSGTSGIYEQYF. The chain has TRBV18 and TRBJ2-7; TRBD2 matches at 13 bases. CDR1 KGHSH and CDR2 LQKENI come from the germline V gene. The CDR3 length is 16 residues. With 4 bases clipped from V and 3 bases from J, the junction kept 6 bases outside the gene matches.

The chain combines TRBV20-1 with TRBJ2-3; D is tentatively TRBD1 or TRBD2 (5 bases each). The CDR3 is 11 residues long. In germline, CDR1 is DFQATT, CDR2 SNEGSKA (reference sequence). V was pared by 6 bases and J by 5 bases, with 9 bases between. The CDR3 DNA follows: TGCAGTGCCCCGAGGGGAGATACGCAGTATTTT. Its protein is CSAPRGDTQYF.

The genes are TRBV19 and TRBJ2-5; 9 bases fit TRBD1. Germline lookup yields CDR1 LNHDA and CDR2 SQIVND (reference sequence). The CDR3 runs 15 residues. J was trimmed by 5 bases and V by 7 bases; bases with no gene match: 11. This chain's CDR3 is CASKDRGRGQETQYF. DNA for the CDR3: TGTGCCAGTAAGGACAGGGGACGGGGACAGGAGACCCAGTACTTC. The whole variable domain, remainder taken from reference TRBV19 and TRBJ2-5, is DGGITQSPKYLFRKEGQNVTLSCEQNLNHDAMYWYRQDPGQGLRLIYYSQIVNDFQKGDIAEGYSVSREKKESFPLTVTSAQKNPTAFYLCASKDRGRGQETQYFGPGTRLLVL.

This clone occurred once. This sequence joins TRBV7-2 and TRBJ2-3, with D unresolved. The length of the CDR3 is 15 residues. V gave up 1 base and J gave up 0 bases, with 8 bases separating them. Germline V gene lookup returns CDR1 SGHTA and CDR2 FQGNSA. The CDR3 coding sequence is TGTGCCAGCAGCTTAGGGAGTTCTAGCACAGATACGCAGTATTTT. Its protein is CASSLGSSSTDTQYF.

This clone was found a few times. The chain is built from TRBV4-2 and TRBJ1-2, with D possibly being TRBD1 (6 bases). There are 14 residues in the CDR3. V shed 3 bases and J shed 1 base, with 9 bases lying between them. From germline, CDR1 is LGHNA and CDR2 YNFKEQ. The chain's CDR3 is CASSQGHLNYGYTF. The CDR3 nucleotides read TGTGCCAGCAGCCAGGGACACCTTAACTATGGCTACACCTTC.

The sample holds a few counts of this clone. The V call is TRBV6-5, the J call TRBJ2-4; D is uncertain. The CDR3 is made up of 14 amino acids. V lost 6 bases and J lost 7, with 16 bases in between. Germline values: CDR1 MNHEY, CDR2 SVGAGI. The CDR3 region has the DNA TGTGCCAGCAGCTCCAGGCTTTCCCGGAACATTCAGTACTTC. It specifies CASSSRLSRNIQYF.

This chain uses TRBV6-5 with TRBJ2-5; maybe TRBD2 (5 bases). V lost 2 bases, J lost 2 bases, and 12 bases lay in between. The CDR3 loop spans 15 amino acids. Germline CDR1 MNHEY, CDR2 SVGAGI. The CDR3 loop is CASSYKRRLQETQYF. CDR3 DNA sequence: TGTGCCAGCAGTTACAAGCGGCGCTTACAAGAGACCCAGTACTTC.

The CDR3, as DNA: TGTGCCAGCACTGTCTCCTACGAGCAGTACTTC. Protein product: CASTVSYEQYF. The chain recombines TRBV2 with TRBJ2-7; D is undetermined. The germline gives CDR1 SNHLY, CDR2 FYNNEI. Trimming pared 7 bases from V and 0 bases from J, leaving 4 bases between. The CDR3 runs 11 residues.

The chain is built from TRBV28 and TRBJ2-4; no firm D call. V was cut by 5 bases and J by 7 bases, with 0 bases left in between. CDR1 MDHEN and CDR2 SYDVKM come from the germline V gene. The CDR3 is made up of 9 amino acids. For the CDR3, the DNA is TGTGCCAGCAGTAACATTCAGTACTTC. Translation: CASSNIQYF.

This clone came up many times. In the same sample, other DNA sequences code for this CDR3. CDR3 sequence reads: CASSLQGSNQPQHF. DNA of the CDR3: TGTGCCAGCAGCTTACAGGGTAGCAATCAGCCCCAGCATTTT. The V call is TRBV7-2, the J call TRBJ1-5; D may be TRBD1 (5 bases). The germline V gene encodes CDR1 SGHTA and CDR2 FQGNSA. With 2 bases removed from V and 0 bases from J, the gap between germline ends came to 5 bases. The CDR3 is 14 residues long.

This clone has a handful of counts. This sequence joins TRBV28 and TRBJ1-3, with D maybe TRBD1 (6 bases). V was clipped by 5 bases and J by 2 bases, with 13 bases between them. This CDR3 has 15 residues. In germline, CDR1 is MDHEN, CDR2 SYDVKM. The CDR3 loop is CASSPVQGAGNTIYF. Here the CDR3 DNA reads TGTGCCAGCAGTCCTGTACAGGGCGCTGGAAACACCATATATTTT.

J is TRBJ1-5 and V is TRBV7-9; no definite D call. The CDR3 has 13 residues. CDR1 is SEHNR and CDR2 is FQNEAQ in the germline V gene (reference sequence). The V end lost 1 base, the J end lost 3 bases, and 4 bases lay between the germline ends. DNA of the CDR3: TGTGCCAGCAGCTTAGACTTCAATCAGCCCCAGCATTTT. Its translation: CASSLDFNQPQHF.

Only a few counts were recorded for this clone. The gene calls are TRBV4-3 and TRBJ2-3, with 10 bases identical to TRBD1. The V segment lost 4 bases and the J segment 6 bases; nucleotides outside the gene matches: 7. Germline CDR1 is LGHNA and CDR2 is YSLEER. This CDR3 has 15 residues. For the CDR3, the DNA is TGCGCCAGCAGCCCCCGGACAGGGGGTTTTGATACGCAGTATTTT. Its translation: CASSPRTGGFDTQYF.